This T cell receptor (beta chain) was sequenced in a study of blood T cell repertoires in COVID-19. Background on the study: The origin of the acute and convalescent COVID-19 samples was the United States, Italy and Spain. PBMCs, B-cell-depleted T cells, or T cells provided the cDNA or gDNA that made up the material.

Source study methods: It was from reference gene primer amplification that nucleated cell counts were estimated. Assay: immunoSEQ multiplex PCR; the TCRdb copy retains only in-frame clones and omits some. Clone size and V and J calls were adopted from that table, with D and trimming inferred from the DNA. Of 260,000 or so clones in the sample, nearly 90% were seen once. This clone was counted a single time. CDR1 is SGHRS, CDR2 YFSETQ, per germline. Trimming pared 4 bases from V and 3 bases from J, leaving 14 bases between. This CDR3 spans 14 amino acids. The sample comprised peripheral blood. The rearrangement joins TRBV5-1 to TRBJ2-7; weak D call: TRBD2 (5 bases). The clonotype originates from a human donor in a cohort sampled during active COVID-19. The CDR3 nucleotides read TGCGCCAGCAGCGTCGGGGATACCCTCTACGAGCAGTACTTC. Translating it yields CASSVGDTLYEQYF.